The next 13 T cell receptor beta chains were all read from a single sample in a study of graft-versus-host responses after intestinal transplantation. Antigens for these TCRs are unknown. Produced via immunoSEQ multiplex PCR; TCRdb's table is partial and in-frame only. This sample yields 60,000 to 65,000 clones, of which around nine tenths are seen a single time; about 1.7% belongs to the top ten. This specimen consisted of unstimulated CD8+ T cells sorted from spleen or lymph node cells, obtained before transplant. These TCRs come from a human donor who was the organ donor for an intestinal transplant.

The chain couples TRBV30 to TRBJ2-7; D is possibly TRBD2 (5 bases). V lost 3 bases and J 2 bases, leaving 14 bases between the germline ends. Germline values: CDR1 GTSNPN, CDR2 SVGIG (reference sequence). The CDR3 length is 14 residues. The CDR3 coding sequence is TGTGCCTGGAGGGAAAGGAGCGGAACCTACGAGCAGTACTTC. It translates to CAWRERSGTYEQYF. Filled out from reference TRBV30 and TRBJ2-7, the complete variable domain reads SQTIHQWPATLVQPVGSPLSLECTVEGTSNPNLYWYRQAAGRGLQLLFYSVGIGQISSEVPQNLSASRPQDRQFILSSKKLLLSDSGFYLCAWRERSGTYEQYFGPGTRLTVT.

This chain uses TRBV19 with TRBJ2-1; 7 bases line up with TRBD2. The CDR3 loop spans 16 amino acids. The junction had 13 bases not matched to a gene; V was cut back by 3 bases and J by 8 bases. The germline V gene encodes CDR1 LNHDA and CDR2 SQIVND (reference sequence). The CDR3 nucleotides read TGTGCCAGTAGTATCCTCGGACTAGACAATGTAGATGAGCAGTTCTTC. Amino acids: CASSILGLDNVDEQFF.

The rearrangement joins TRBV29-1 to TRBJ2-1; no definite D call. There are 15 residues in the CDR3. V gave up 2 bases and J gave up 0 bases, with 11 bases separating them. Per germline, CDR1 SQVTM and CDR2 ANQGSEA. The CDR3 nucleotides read TGCAGCGTTGAATCTCTTAGAATCTCCTACAATGAGCAGTTCTTC. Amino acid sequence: CSVESLRISYNEQFF.

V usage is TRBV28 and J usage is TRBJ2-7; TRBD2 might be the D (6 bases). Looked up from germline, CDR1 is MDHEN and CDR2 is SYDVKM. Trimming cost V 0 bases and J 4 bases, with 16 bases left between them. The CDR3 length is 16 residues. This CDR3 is CASSLWGLGSQYEQYF. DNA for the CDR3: TGTGCCAGCAGTTTATGGGGGCTCGGGAGTCAATACGAGCAGTACTTC.

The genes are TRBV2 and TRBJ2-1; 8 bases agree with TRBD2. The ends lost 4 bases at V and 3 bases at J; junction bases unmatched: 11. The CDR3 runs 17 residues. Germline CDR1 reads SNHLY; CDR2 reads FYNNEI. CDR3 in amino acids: CASSVNSGNPLYNEQFF. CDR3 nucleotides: TGTGCCAGCAGTGTTAATAGCGGGAACCCTCTCTACAATGAGCAGTTCTTC.

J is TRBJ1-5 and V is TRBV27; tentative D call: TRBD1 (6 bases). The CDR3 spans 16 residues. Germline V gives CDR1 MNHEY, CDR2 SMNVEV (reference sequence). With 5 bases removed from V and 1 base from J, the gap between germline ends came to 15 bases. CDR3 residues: CASSANRDESNQPQHF. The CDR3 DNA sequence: TGTGCCAGCAGTGCTAACAGGGATGAGAGCAATCAGCCCCAGCATTTT.

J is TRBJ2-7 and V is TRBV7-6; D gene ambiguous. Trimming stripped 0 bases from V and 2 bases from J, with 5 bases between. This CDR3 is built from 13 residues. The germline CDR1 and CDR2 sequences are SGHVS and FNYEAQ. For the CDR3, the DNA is TGTGCCAGCAGCTTAGCCGAGACCTACGAGCAGTACTTC. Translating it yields CASSLAETYEQYF.

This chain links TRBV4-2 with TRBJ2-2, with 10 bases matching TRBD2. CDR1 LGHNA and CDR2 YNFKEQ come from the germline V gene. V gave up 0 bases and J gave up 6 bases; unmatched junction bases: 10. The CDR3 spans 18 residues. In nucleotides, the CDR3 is TGTGCCAGCAGCCAAGATCCTAGCGGGAGTAGAGGATCCGGGGAGCTGTTTTTT. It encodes CASSQDPSGSRGSGELFF.

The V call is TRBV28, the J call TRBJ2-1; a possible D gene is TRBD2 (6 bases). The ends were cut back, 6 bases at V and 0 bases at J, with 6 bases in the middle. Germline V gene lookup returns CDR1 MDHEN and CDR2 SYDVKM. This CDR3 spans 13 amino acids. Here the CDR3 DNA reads TGTGCCAGCAGCGGGAGCTCCTACAATGAGCAGTTCTTC. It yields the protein CASSGSSYNEQFF.

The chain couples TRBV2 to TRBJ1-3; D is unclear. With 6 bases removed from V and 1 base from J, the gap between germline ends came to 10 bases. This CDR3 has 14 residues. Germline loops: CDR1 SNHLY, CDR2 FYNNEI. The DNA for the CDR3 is TGTGCCAGCAGGAACCGGAGGTCTGGAAACACCATATATTTT. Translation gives CASRNRRSGNTIYF.

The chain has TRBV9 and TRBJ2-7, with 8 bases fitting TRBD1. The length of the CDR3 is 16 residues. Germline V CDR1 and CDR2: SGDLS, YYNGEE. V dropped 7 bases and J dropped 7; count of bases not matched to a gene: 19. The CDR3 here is CASGRWGQDPIWEQYF. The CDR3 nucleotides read TGTGCCAGCGGGCGTTGGGGACAGGACCCAATTTGGGAGCAGTACTTC. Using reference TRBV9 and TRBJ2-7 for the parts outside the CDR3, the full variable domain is DSGVTQTPKHLITATGQRVTLRCSPRSGDLSVYWYQQSLDQGLQFLIQYYNGEERAKGNILERFSAQQFPDLHSELNLSSLELGDSALYFCASGRWGQDPIWEQYFGPGTRLTVT.

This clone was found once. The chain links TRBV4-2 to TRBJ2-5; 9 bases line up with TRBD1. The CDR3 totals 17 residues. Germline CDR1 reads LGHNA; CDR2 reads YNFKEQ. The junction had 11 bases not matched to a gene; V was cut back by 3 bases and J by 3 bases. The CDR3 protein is CASSHLDRGTTEETQYF. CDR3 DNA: TGTGCCAGCAGCCACCTCGACAGGGGGACTACCGAAGAGACCCAGTACTTC.

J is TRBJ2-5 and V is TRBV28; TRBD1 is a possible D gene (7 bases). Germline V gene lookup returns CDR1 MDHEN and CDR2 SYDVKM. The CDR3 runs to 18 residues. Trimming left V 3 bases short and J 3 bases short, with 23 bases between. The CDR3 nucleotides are TGTGCCAGCAGTTTGTTACGACAGGGAGGTGAACGGGAAGAGACCCAGTACTTC. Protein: CASSLLRQGGEREETQYF.